This T cell receptor (beta chain) was sequenced for a study of T-cell memory formation after mild COVID-19. General study results and limits: CD4+ contracting clones were mainly CM and EM; CD8+ ones, EMRA. Among clones contracting day 15 to 85, CD4/CD8 was balanced, whereas later expanders leaned CD4+.

This clonotype was seen repeatedly, ten times or more. Its specificity is unknown. CDR3 length: 15 amino acids. Looked up from germline, CDR1 is SGHAT and CDR2 is FQNNGV. Trimming cost V 3 bases and J 5 bases; bases outside gene matches: 8. Researchers used 5'RACE with constant-segment primers to make TCR alpha and TCR beta cDNA libraries that carry sample barcodes and UMIs. TCRdb passed the 5' RACE reads through MiXCR, listing each CDR3 protein once. The sample carries nearly 350,000 distinct CDR3 sequences, 10% to 15% recorded once. The chain joins TRBV11-2 to TRBJ2-7, with 9 bases aligning to TRBD1. This sequence was found in a man aged 18 to 35 who had mild COVID-19 (a few samples of this study predate the infection). Cell type and time point are not known. Input material: PBMCs or a T cell subset sorted from them (not recorded which). In nucleotides, the CDR3 is TGTGCCAGCAGCTTTACCGGGACAGGGTTCGACGAGCAGTACTTC. This translates into CASSFTGTGFDEQYF.